The 24 T cell receptor beta chains in this list originate from one sample, sequenced in a study of blood T cell repertoires in COVID-19. Only in-frame clones appear in the TCRdb table, and some are missing; sequencing was by immunoSEQ multiplex PCR. The table has about 160,000 clones, 80% to 90% seen once. Sample: peripheral blood. The receptor source for this set is a man between 40 and 49 years old who had recovered from COVID-19.

This rearrangement joins TRBV11-3 to TRBJ2-1, with 11 bases matching TRBD2. The CDR3 sequence is 16 residues long. Germline V gene data show CDR1 as SGHNT and CDR2 as YENEEA. Trimming at V came to 6 bases and at J to 3 bases, leaving 7 bases not matched to a gene. The CDR3 reads CASSSPLAGVYNEQFF. Here the CDR3 DNA reads TGTGCCAGCAGTTCCCCACTAGCGGGGGTCTACAATGAGCAGTTCTTC. The full variable domain, with the rest looked up from reference TRBV11-3 and TRBJ2-1, is EAGVVQSPRYKIIEKKQPVAFWCNPISGHNTLYWYLQNLGQGPELLIRYENEEAVDDSQLPKDRFSAERLKGVDSTLKIQPAELGDSAVYLCASSSPLAGVYNEQFFGPGTRLTVL.

CDR3 coding DNA: TGTGCCACCCAGCCGGCGGGAGGACCCTACGAGCAGTACTTC. Amino acids: CATQPAGGPYEQYF. The genes are TRBV19 and TRBJ2-7, with 8 bases aligning to TRBD2. V trimming: 10 bases; J trimming: 2 bases; junction bases outside the gene matches: 10. In germline, CDR1 is LNHDA, CDR2 SQIVND (reference sequence). The CDR3 runs to 14 residues.

The rearrangement joins TRBV6-5 to TRBJ1-2; 9 nucleotides line up with TRBD1. Germline V CDR1 and CDR2: MNHEY, SVGAGI. V lost 6 bases, J lost 8 bases, and 10 bases stayed unmatched. The length of the CDR3 is 14 residues. This CDR3 reads CASRGQGLGSGYTF. CDR3 bases: TGTGCCAGCAGGGGACAGGGCTTGGGGTCGGGCTACACCTTC.

The chain links TRBV10-1 to TRBJ2-7; 9 bases map to TRBD2. CDR3 length: 14 amino acids. CDR1 WNHNN and CDR2 SYGVQD come from the germline V gene (reference sequence). J gave up 6 bases and V 5 bases, and 8 bases lay outside the gene matches. CDR3 DNA sequence: TGCGCCAGCAGTTTTAGCGGGAGATCGCCCGAGCAGTACTTC. It encodes CASSFSGRSPEQYF.

The rearrangement links TRBV5-6 to TRBJ1-1; the match to TRBD1 covers 10 bases. Germline V gene lookup returns CDR1 SGHDT and CDR2 YYEEEE. The CDR3 length is 14 residues. V shed 4 bases, J shed 7 bases, and the junction held 7 bases outside the gene matches. The CDR3, as DNA: TGTGCCAGCAGCATGGACAGGGGGGGACATGAAGCTTTCTTT. Translated, it gives CASSMDRGGHEAFF.

The genes are TRBV30 and TRBJ1-4, with D maybe TRBD1 (6 bases). CDR3 length: 17 residues. V was pared by 2 bases and J by 0 bases, with 16 bases between. Germline V gene sequence: CDR1 GTSNPN, CDR2 SVGIG (reference sequence). The DNA for the CDR3 is TGTGCCTGGAGTTCCCGGGACACCTCCCCAACTAATGAAAAACTGTTTTTT. This translates into CAWSSRDTSPTNEKLFF.

The table lists this clone with a few counts. The chain has TRBV9 and TRBJ2-7; weak D call: TRBD1 (6 bases). The germline V gene has CDR1 SGDLS and CDR2 YYNGEE. Trimming stripped 3 bases from V and 4 bases from J, with 20 bases between. The CDR3 totals 16 residues. CDR3 region: CASSGGPQGYLYEQYF. The DNA of the CDR3 is TGTGCCAGCAGCGGGGGGCCGCAGGGGTATTTGTACGAGCAGTACTTC.

The J gene is TRBJ2-3, the V gene TRBV5-1; 14 bases align to TRBD2. Germline CDR1 SGHRS, CDR2 YFSETQ. This CDR3 comprises 18 residues. Trimming cost V 4 bases and J 3 bases; bases outside gene matches: 10. The CDR3 here is CASSASGTSGSRTDTQYF. DNA of the CDR3: TGCGCCAGCAGCGCCTCCGGGACTAGCGGGAGTCGGACAGATACGCAGTATTTT. The whole variable domain, filled in from reference TRBV5-1 and TRBJ2-3, reads KAGVTQTPRYLIKTRGQQVTLSCSPISGHRSVSWYQQTPGQGLQFLFEYFSETQRNKGNFPGRFSGRQFSNSRSEMNVSTLELGDSALYLCASSASGTSGSRTDTQYFGPGTRLTVL.

This clone was counted at least ten times. The chain uses TRBV19 and TRBJ2-2; 9 bases align to TRBD1. Germline V gene lookup returns CDR1 LNHDA and CDR2 SQIVND (reference sequence). This CDR3 is 17 amino acids long. Trimming took 7 bases from V and 4 from J; bases not matched to a gene: 13. CDR3 DNA sequence: TGTGCCAGTACCATAGGCACCGGGACAGGGTTCACCGGGGAGCTGTTTTTT. It translates to CASTIGTGTGFTGELFF. The variable domain in full, completed from reference TRBV19 and TRBJ2-2, reads DGGITQSPKYLFRKEGQNVTLSCEQNLNHDAMYWYRQDPGQGLRLIYYSQIVNDFQKGDIAEGYSVSREKKESFPLTVTSAQKNPTAFYLCASTIGTGTGFTGELFFGEGSRLTVL.

The table lists this clone with a few counts. The chain combines TRBV5-1 with TRBJ2-7, with 11 bases that match TRBD2. The CDR3 spans 14 residues. V was clipped by 2 bases and J by 6 bases; unmatched bases: 4. From germline, CDR1 is SGHRS and CDR2 YFSETQ. The CDR3 region is CASSFTSGSSEQYF. The DNA of the CDR3 is TGCGCCAGCAGCTTCACTAGCGGGAGTAGCGAGCAGTACTTC.

J is TRBJ1-6 and V is TRBV7-9; 7 bases are a match to TRBD1. The V segment lost 5 bases and the J segment 9 bases; nucleotides outside the gene matches: 10. There are 15 residues in the CDR3. Looked up from germline, CDR1 is SEHNR and CDR2 is FQNEAQ (reference sequence). The CDR3 sequence is CASSQIRGRSSPLHF. The CDR3 coding sequence is TGTGCCAGCAGCCAAATCAGGGGGAGGAGTTCACCCCTCCACTTT.

This clone turned up a few times. The chain uses TRBV18 and TRBJ1-3; D is uncertain. The CDR3 spans 16 residues. Germline V gene sequence: CDR1 KGHSH, CDR2 LQKENI. The ends were cut back, 0 bases at V and 4 bases at J, with 13 bases in the middle. The CDR3 DNA reads as TGTGCCAGCTCACCACCGGTGAGGTCCGGGGGAAACACCATATATTTT. It codes for CASSPPVRSGGNTIYF.

This clone was recorded only once. The chain has TRBV19 and TRBJ2-7; a weak D match, TRBD1 (5 bases). Germline loops: CDR1 LNHDA, CDR2 SQIVND (reference sequence). The V gene lost 4 bases and the J gene lost 5 bases, with 9 bases spanning the gap. The CDR3 length is 12 residues. CDR3 region: CASSTGWDEQYF. The DNA for the CDR3 is TGTGCCAGTAGTACAGGGTGGGACGAGCAGTACTTC.

The gene calls are TRBV9 and TRBJ2-7; 10 positions agree with TRBD1. The CDR3 loop spans 14 amino acids. V dropped 3 bases and J dropped 7; count of bases not matched to a gene: 7. In germline, CDR1 is SGDLS, CDR2 YYNGEE. CDR3 protein: CASSAPGQGWEQYF. CDR3 sequence (DNA): TGTGCCAGCAGCGCCCCGGGACAGGGGTGGGAGCAGTACTTC.

The J gene is TRBJ2-3, the V gene TRBV6-2 or TRBV6-3; D may be TRBD2 (7 bases). Trimming removed 0 bases at V and 2 bases at J, with 15 bases between. Per the germline V gene, CDR1 is MNHEY and CDR2 is SVGEGT. This CDR3 region has 17 residues. CDR3 sequence: CASSYSIGAGATDTQYF. The CDR3 DNA is TGTGCCAGCAGTTACTCGATCGGTGCGGGGGCCACAGATACGCAGTATTTT.

The gene calls are TRBV28 and TRBJ2-7; 8 positions match TRBD2. Trimming cost V 2 bases and J 1 base; bases outside gene matches: 4. Germline lookup yields CDR1 MDHEN and CDR2 SYDVKM. CDR3 size: 15 residues. CDR3 coding DNA: TGTGCCAGCAGTTTAAGGGCTAGCGGGTCCTACGAGCAGTACTTC. Translating gives CASSLRASGSYEQYF. Full variable domain (remainder filled in from reference TRBV28 and TRBJ2-7): DVKVTQSSRYLVKRTGEKVFLECVQDMDHENMFWYRQDPGLGLRLIYFSYDVKMKEKGDIPEGYSVSREKKERFSLILESASTNQTSMYLCASSLRASGSYEQYFGPGTRLTVT.

The chain links TRBV9 to TRBJ1-1; D not certain. Trimming took 4 bases from V and 3 from J, leaving 13 bases between them. From germline, CDR1 is SGDLS and CDR2 YYNGEE. The CDR3 runs 14 residues. Here the CDR3 DNA reads TGTGCCAGCAGCCCGAGGGTTAGGTACACTGAAGCTTTCTTT. It yields the protein CASSPRVRYTEAFF. The full variable domain, its missing parts supplied by reference TRBV9 and TRBJ1-1, is DSGVTQTPKHLITATGQRVTLRCSPRSGDLSVYWYQQSLDQGLQFLIQYYNGEERAKGNILERFSAQQFPDLHSELNLSSLELGDSALYFCASSPRVRYTEAFFGQGTRLTVV.

This chain connects TRBV2 to TRBJ1-6; 7 nucleotides agree with TRBD1. Germline V lookup: CDR1 SNHLY, CDR2 FYNNEI. Trimming removed 8 bases from V and 7 bases from J; junction bases left unmatched: 5. CDR3 length: 13 amino acids. The CDR3 DNA follows: TGTGCCAGCCGGACAGGCCCAAATTCACCCCTCCACTTT. Protein product: CASRTGPNSPLHF. Complete variable domain (other parts from reference TRBV2 and TRBJ1-6): EPEVTQTPSHQVTQMGQEVILRCVPISNHLYFYWYRQILGQKVEFLVSFYNNEISEKSEIFDDQFSVERPDGSNFTLKIRSTKLEDSAMYFCASRTGPNSPLHFGNGTRLTVT.

A note on this clone: This CDR3 is also generated by other DNA sequences in the sample. The J gene is TRBJ1-1, the V gene TRBV6-2 or TRBV6-3; D might be TRBD1 (5 bases). There are 14 residues in the CDR3. Germline V gene lookup returns CDR1 MNHEY and CDR2 SVGEGT. Trimming took 2 bases from V and 4 from J, leaving 11 bases between them. The CDR3: CASSYVGGSTEAFF. The CDR3 DNA reads TGTGCCAGCAGTTACGTCGGGGGAAGCACTGAAGCTTTCTTT.

The chain employs TRBV28 and TRBJ2-7, with D tentatively TRBD2 (7 bases). The CDR3 is made up of 15 amino acids. Trimming cost V 5 bases and J 6 bases, with 20 bases left between them. Germline CDR1 and CDR2: MDHEN and SYDVKM. CDR3 nucleotide sequence: TGTGCCAGCAGTAGGGGGGGAACAGGACAGCTCGAGCAGTACTTC. Translation gives CASSRGGTGQLEQYF.

This clone appeared a single time. The chain has TRBV9 and TRBJ2-5, with 8 bases that match TRBD2. V trimming: 3 bases; J trimming: 6 bases; junction bases outside the gene matches: 13. The CDR3 contains 16 residues. Per the germline V gene, CDR1 is SGDLS and CDR2 is YYNGEE. The CDR3 bases are TGTGCCAGCAGCGCCGGGGGCAGCGGGAGAGGGAAGACCCAGTACTTC. As protein: CASSAGGSGRGKTQYF.

The DNA for the CDR3 is TGTGCCAGCAGTGCCGACAGGGTAAATTCACCCCTCCACTTT. Translating it yields CASSADRVNSPLHF. V is TRBV6-2 or TRBV6-3 and J is TRBJ1-6, with TRBD1 matching 7 bases. The CDR3 is 14 residues long. CDR1 and CDR2 from the germline V gene are MNHEY and SVGEGT. The V segment lost 5 bases and the J segment 7 bases; nucleotides outside the gene matches: 5.

This chain connects TRBV28 to TRBJ2-7, with 8 bases matching TRBD2. This CDR3 is 15 amino acids long. Trimming at V came to 6 bases and at J to 0 bases, leaving 7 bases not matched to a gene. In germline, CDR1 is MDHEN, CDR2 SYDVKM. CDR3 in DNA: TGTGCCAGCAGGCTCCTAACTAGCGGCTCCTACGAGCAGTACTTC. Amino acid sequence: CASRLLTSGSYEQYF.

This chain uses TRBV11-3 with TRBJ2-6; 8 nucleotides match TRBD1. V was pared by 5 bases and J by 0 bases, with 6 bases of the junction left unmatched. Germline V CDR1 and CDR2: SGHNT, YENEEA. CDR3 length equals 17 residues. The CDR3, as DNA: TGTGCCAGCAGCCGGCAGGGACAGGTCTCTGGGGCCAACGTCCTGACTTTC. Its translation: CASSRQGQVSGANVLTF.